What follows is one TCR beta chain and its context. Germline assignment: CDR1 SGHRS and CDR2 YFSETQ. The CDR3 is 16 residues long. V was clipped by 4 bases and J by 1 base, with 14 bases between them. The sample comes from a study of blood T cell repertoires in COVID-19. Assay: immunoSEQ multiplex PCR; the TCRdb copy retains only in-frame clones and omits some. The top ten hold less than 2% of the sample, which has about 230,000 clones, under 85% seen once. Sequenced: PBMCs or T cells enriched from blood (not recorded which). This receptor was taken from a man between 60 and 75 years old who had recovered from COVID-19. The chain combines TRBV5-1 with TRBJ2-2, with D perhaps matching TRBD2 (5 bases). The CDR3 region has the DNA TGCGCCAGCAGCCCCACCGCGGCGGGGAACACCGGGGAGCTGTTTTTT. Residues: CASSPTAAGNTGELFF. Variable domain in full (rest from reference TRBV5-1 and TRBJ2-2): KAGVTQTPRYLIKTRGQQVTLSCSPISGHRSVSWYQQTPGQGLQFLFEYFSETQRNKGNFPGRFSGRQFSNSRSEMNVSTLELGDSALYLCASSPTAAGNTGELFFGEGSRLTVL.